Below are 16 T cell receptor beta chains sequenced from a single sample in a study of blood T cell repertoires in COVID-19. Data came from immunoSEQ multiplex PCR; TCRdb stores just in-frame clones and leaves some out. Of 250,000 to 300,000 clones in the sample, roughly nine tenths were seen once. The specimen was PBMCs or T cells enriched from blood (not recorded which). All receptors come from a woman aged 35 to 49 who had recovered from COVID-19.

V gene TRBV4-1 combines with J gene TRBJ1-2; the D gene is possibly TRBD1 (6 bases). V shed 5 bases and J shed 2 bases, with 18 bases lying between them. CDR3 length: 16 amino acids. Looked up from germline, CDR1 is MGHRA and CDR2 is YSYEKL. CDR3 bases: TGCGCCAGCAGCACCTATAAGGACAGCTTAAACTATGGCTACACCTTC. Translating gives CASSTYKDSLNYGYTF.

The chain combines TRBV11-2 with TRBJ2-7, with a weak D call TRBD2 (6 bases). Trimming cost V 6 bases and J 7 bases, with 16 bases left between them. Germline V CDR1 and CDR2: SGHAT, FQNNGV. The CDR3 spans 13 residues. Written as DNA, the CDR3 is TGTGCCAGCAGGTTCTTCGGAGGGATAGAGCAGTACTTC. This encodes CASRFFGGIEQYF.

The V and J genes are TRBV19 and TRBJ1-1; 10 bases map to TRBD1. There are 16 residues in the CDR3. Trimming at V came to 5 bases and at J to 7 bases, leaving 13 bases not matched to a gene. Germline values: CDR1 LNHDA, CDR2 SQIVND (reference sequence). The CDR3: CASSARQGAVPFEAFF. In DNA form, the CDR3 reads TGTGCCAGTAGTGCTCGACAGGGGGCGGTCCCCTTTGAAGCTTTCTTT.

The chain has TRBV5-1 and TRBJ1-1; 7 nucleotides align to TRBD1. Looked up from germline, CDR1 is SGHRS and CDR2 is YFSETQ. The V and J ends lost 4 bases and 2 bases, in that order; junction bases with no gene match: 8. CDR3 length: 15 residues. CDR3 protein: CASSGTGQVNTEAFF. Written as DNA, the CDR3 is TGCGCCAGCAGCGGGACCGGACAGGTTAACACTGAAGCTTTCTTT.

The rearrangement uses TRBV5-1 and TRBJ2-7; D gene uncertain. CDR1 and CDR2 (germline): SGHRS, YFSETQ. The CDR3 has 14 residues. V lost 2 bases and J lost 4, with 13 bases in between. The CDR3 loop reads CASSFGPTQYEQYF. CDR3 bases: TGCGCCAGCAGCTTCGGTCCGACACAATACGAGCAGTACTTC.

V is TRBV19 and J is TRBJ1-1; D perhaps matches TRBD1 (6 bases). CDR3 size: 12 residues. Germline V gene data show CDR1 as LNHDA and CDR2 as SQIVND (reference sequence). Deletions cut 6 bases from V and 1 base from J, with 6 bases between. The CDR3 DNA reads TGTGCCAGTAGAGGGGGGAACACTGAAGCTTTCTTT. This gives the protein CASRGGNTEAFF. The variable domain in full, with the rest retrieved from reference TRBV19 and TRBJ1-1, is DGGITQSPKYLFRKEGQNVTLSCEQNLNHDAMYWYRQDPGQGLRLIYYSQIVNDFQKGDIAEGYSVSREKKESFPLTVTSAQKNPTAFYLCASRGGNTEAFFGQGTRLTVV.

V and J are TRBV25-1 and TRBJ1-3; weak D call: TRBD1 (6 bases). V shed 10 bases and J shed 0 bases, with 13 bases lying between them. The CDR3 consists of 14 residues. Germline V gene data show CDR1 as MGHDK and CDR2 as SYGVNS. The DNA of the CDR3 is TGTGCCACCACGGACAGCTCCTCTGGAAACACCATATATTTT. This codes for CATTDSSSGNTIYF. Combining the CDR3 with reference TRBV25-1 and TRBJ1-3 gives the whole variable domain EADIYQTPRYLVIGTGKKITLECSQTMGHDKMYWYQQDPGMELHLIHYSYGVNSTEKGDLSSESTVSRIRTEHFPLTLESARPSHTSQYLCATTDSSSGNTIYFGEGSWLTVV.

The chain combines TRBV4-1 with TRBJ2-5; 11 bases align to TRBD2. This CDR3 is built from 18 residues. V was pared by 1 base and J by 4 bases, with 11 bases of the junction left unmatched. Germline CDR1 MGHRA, CDR2 YSYEKL. CDR3 sequence (DNA): TGCGCCAGCAGCCAAGGGCGGCTAGCGGGGGGCTGGGGAGAGACCCAGTACTTC. It encodes CASSQGRLAGGWGETQYF.

V usage is TRBV5-5 and J usage is TRBJ2-3, with TRBD2 matching 16 bases. There are 17 residues in the CDR3. Losses at the gene ends were 2 bases for V and 4 bases for J; bases not matched to a gene: 4. Germline loops: CDR1 SGHKS, CDR2 YYEKEE (reference sequence). The CDR3 spells CASSLTGTSGGADTQYF. For the CDR3, the DNA is TGTGCCAGCAGCTTAACCGGGACTAGCGGGGGGGCAGATACGCAGTATTTT.

This clone was seen more than once but under ten times. The rearrangement uses TRBV5-6 and TRBJ1-1; D possibly corresponds to TRBD1 (6 bases). The CDR3 is made up of 15 amino acids. The V end was cut by 4 bases, the J end by 0 bases, with 13 bases between. Per germline, CDR1 SGHDT and CDR2 YYEEEE. CDR3 residues: CASSGMDRMNTEAFF. The CDR3, as DNA: TGTGCCAGCAGCGGTATGGACAGAATGAACACTGAAGCTTTCTTT.

V usage is TRBV2 and J usage is TRBJ1-1; a weak D match, TRBD1 (6 bases). V was clipped by 6 bases and J by 0 bases, with 17 bases between them. Per germline, CDR1 SNHLY and CDR2 FYNNEI. The CDR3 is made up of 16 amino acids. CDR3 sequence (DNA): TGTGCCAGCAGCTACCGGGGGGACATCATGAACACTGAAGCTTTCTTT. Protein product: CASSYRGDIMNTEAFF.

V and J are TRBV2 and TRBJ1-5, with D possibly TRBD1 on 6 matching bases. The V and J ends lost 10 bases and 0 bases respectively, with 22 bases between them. Germline values: CDR1 SNHLY, CDR2 FYNNEI. The CDR3 has 17 amino acids. CDR3 region: CATRRSGGPYSNQPQHF. CDR3 nucleotide sequence: TGTGCCACAAGACGTTCGGGGGGGCCTTATAGCAATCAGCCCCAGCATTTT.

The V gene is TRBV5-1, the J gene TRBJ1-4, with a tentative D call TRBD1 (5 bases). Germline values: CDR1 SGHRS, CDR2 YFSETQ. The CDR3 spans 16 residues. Deletions cut 4 bases from V and 3 bases from J, with 16 bases between. CDR3: CASSPLGSRANEKLFF. CDR3 bases: TGCGCCAGCAGCCCCTTGGGATCCAGGGCTAATGAAAAACTGTTTTTT.

The V gene is TRBV7-2, the J gene TRBJ2-3; 12 nucleotides agree with TRBD2. Germline-derived CDR1 and CDR2 are SGHTA and FQGNSA. The CDR3 totals 18 residues. The V segment lost 4 bases and the J segment 1 base; nucleotides outside the gene matches: 9. CDR3 region: CASSSGTSGPGGTDTQYF. The CDR3 coding sequence is TGTGCCAGCAGCTCCGGGACTAGCGGGCCCGGGGGCACAGATACGCAGTATTTT.

The rearrangement links TRBV13 to TRBJ2-2; unclear D gene. V was trimmed by 5 bases and J by 8 bases, leaving 9 bases between them. CDR1 is PRHDT and CDR2 is FYEKMQ in the germline V gene (reference sequence). The CDR3 length is 12 residues. The CDR3 DNA follows: TGTGCCAGCAGCAAATTGAGGGGGGAGCTGTTTTTT. It translates to CASSKLRGELFF.

The genes are TRBV6-5 and TRBJ2-5; D perhaps matches TRBD1 (6 bases). Germline V gene data show CDR1 as MNHEY and CDR2 as SVGAGI. This CDR3 spans 15 amino acids. The germline V and J ends were trimmed by 6 bases and 4 bases, with 18 bases remaining between them. CDR3 in amino acids: CASRDPARGGETQYF. DNA for the CDR3: TGTGCCAGCAGAGACCCGGCCAGGGGTGGAGAGACCCAGTACTTC.